The 17 T cell receptor beta chains presented below share a single source sample, sequenced in a study of T-cell memory formation after mild COVID-19. TCRdb reprocessed the 5' RACE reads with MiXCR, giving one entry per CDR3 protein. In the table there are 29,000 or so distinct CDR3 sequences, less than 15% of which are singletons. The sequenced sample consisted of PBMCs or a T cell subset sorted from them (not recorded which). All receptors come from an adult woman who had mild COVID-19 (a few samples of this study predate the infection). Cell type and time point are not known.

In its sample, this clonotype is medium-sized (0.01 to 0.1%). V gene TRBV5-1 combines with J gene TRBJ2-7; 8 bases line up with TRBD2. CDR3 size: 13 residues. J was trimmed by 7 bases and V by 4 bases; bases with no gene match: 7. Germline CDR1 is SGHRS and CDR2 is YFSETQ. CDR3 loop: CASSGGLVEEQYF. As DNA, the CDR3 is TGCGCCAGCAGCGGGGGACTAGTTGAGGAGCAGTACTTC.

This clonotype has ten or more counts. The V and J genes are TRBV12-3 or TRBV12-4 and TRBJ1-3; no reliable D call. The CDR3 has 14 amino acids. Trimming shortened V by 6 bases and J by 5 bases, and 14 bases separated the two germline ends. Written as DNA, the CDR3 is TGTGCCAGCAGCTTAAGTGCCAGCCGAAACACCATATATTTT. It specifies CASSLSASRNTIYF.

This clonotype appeared many times. This rearrangement joins TRBV20-1 to TRBJ2-1, with TRBD2 matching 10 bases. Trimming cost V 0 bases and J 8 bases; bases outside gene matches: 10. The length of the CDR3 is 16 residues. CDR1 is DFQATT and CDR2 is SNEGSKA in the germline V gene (reference sequence). The CDR3 spells CSARDTRLAGDYEQFF. Written as DNA, the CDR3 is TGCAGTGCTAGAGATACGCGCCTAGCGGGAGACTATGAGCAGTTCTTC.

This clonotype was seen ten or more times. The chain links TRBV6-1 to TRBJ1-2, with TRBD1 identical over 12 bases. Germline V CDR1 and CDR2: MNHNS, SASEGT. V was pared by 7 bases and J by 7 bases, with 4 bases of the junction left unmatched. The CDR3 is 13 residues long. This chain's CDR3 is CASKPGQGAGYTF. The CDR3 DNA follows: TGTGCCAGCAAACCGGGACAGGGGGCTGGCTACACCTTC.

At least ten counts were recorded for this clonotype. The V call is TRBV20-1, the J call TRBJ2-1, with a tentative D call TRBD1 (7 bases). The V gene's germline CDR1 is DFQATT and CDR2 SNEGSKA (reference sequence). The CDR3 consists of 15 residues. Trimming removed 6 bases at V and 3 bases at J, with 18 bases between. The CDR3 here is CSAPAGGTLYNEQFF. CDR3 DNA sequence: TGCAGTGCCCCGGCAGGGGGGACTCTCTACAATGAGCAGTTCTTC.

This clonotype was counted many times. The V call is TRBV4-2, the J call TRBJ1-1, with no clear D. Germline V gives CDR1 LGHNA, CDR2 YNFKEQ. This CDR3 spans 17 amino acids. V lost 1 base to trimming and J lost 0 bases, with 15 bases between them. CDR3 residues: CASSQASAYPMNTEAFF. The CDR3 DNA reads as TGTGCCAGCAGCCAAGCTTCTGCTTACCCAATGAACACTGAAGCTTTCTTT.

This clonotype was counted at least ten times. The chain couples TRBV5-1 to TRBJ2-5, with TRBD1 matching 10 bases. V trimming: 2 bases; J trimming: 4 bases; junction bases outside the gene matches: 5. Germline V gene data show CDR1 as SGHRS and CDR2 as YFSETQ. The CDR3 is made up of 15 amino acids. CDR3 sequence reads: CASSLGTGARETQYF. The CDR3 nucleotides read TGCGCCAGCAGCTTAGGGACAGGGGCTAGAGAGACCCAGTACTTC.

The chain has TRBV12-3 or TRBV12-4 and TRBJ2-1, with 7 bases matching TRBD2. J lost 3 bases, V lost 10 bases, and 9 bases had no gene match. This CDR3 region has 14 residues. CDR3 in amino acids: CATRRAGIYNEQFF. The DNA for the CDR3 is TGTGCCACGCGGCGAGCGGGGATCTACAATGAGCAGTTCTTC.

This clonotype has at least ten counts. The V call is TRBV27, the J call TRBJ2-7; TRBD1 matches at 9 bases. This CDR3 has 15 amino acids. Trimming cost V 4 bases and J 2 bases; bases outside gene matches: 6. The germline V gene has CDR1 MNHEY and CDR2 SMNVEV (reference sequence). The CDR3 DNA reads as TGTGCCAGCAGTTCAAAGACAGGGGGGACCTACGAGCAGTACTTC. Amino acid sequence: CASSSKTGGTYEQYF.

This clonotype showed up many times. The V and J genes are TRBV2 and TRBJ2-3; 7 bases match TRBD1. The CDR3 has 15 residues. Germline V lookup: CDR1 SNHLY, CDR2 FYNNEI. The J segment lost 2 bases and the V segment lost 3 bases, leaving 5 bases of the junction unmatched. The CDR3 spells CASSDDRAPTDTQYF. DNA for the CDR3: TGTGCCAGCAGTGACGACAGGGCCCCCACAGATACGCAGTATTTT. The full variable domain, completed using reference TRBV2 and TRBJ2-3, is EPEVTQTPSHQVTQMGQEVILRCVPISNHLYFYWYRQILGQKVEFLVSFYNNEISEKSEIFDDQFSVERPDGSNFTLKIRSTKLEDSAMYFCASSDDRAPTDTQYFGPGTRLTVL.

In its sample, this clonotype was seen many times. The chain recombines TRBV7-6 with TRBJ1-1; D remains unclear. V shed 1 base and J shed 1 base, with 10 bases lying between them. Germline assignment: CDR1 SGHVS and CDR2 FNYEAQ. The CDR3 sequence is 15 residues long. For the CDR3, the DNA is TGTGCCAGCAGCTTAGTCGGGGTGGAGAACACTGAAGCTTTCTTT. Translating it yields CASSLVGVENTEAFF.

This clonotype was detected many times. The chain uses TRBV7-6 and TRBJ2-1, with 11 bases that match TRBD1. Germline values: CDR1 SGHVS, CDR2 FNYEAQ. The CDR3 runs to 18 residues. V dropped 5 bases and J dropped 6; count of bases not matched to a gene: 15. The CDR3 here is CASSLPFGGGTGGNEQFF. In DNA form, the CDR3 reads TGTGCCAGCAGCCTCCCATTTGGGGGGGGGACAGGGGGCAATGAGCAGTTCTTC.

This clonotype has ten or more counts. The chain combines TRBV2 with TRBJ1-5; D ambiguous. CDR1 is SNHLY and CDR2 is FYNNEI in the germline V gene. This CDR3 is 15 amino acids long. V shed 2 bases and J shed 1 base, with 9 bases lying between them. In DNA form, the CDR3 reads TGTGCCAGCAGTGAACAACCAAAAAGCAATCAGCCCCAGCATTTT. Encoded protein: CASSEQPKSNQPQHF.

This clonotype showed up many times. The chain uses TRBV19 and TRBJ2-5; the match to TRBD2 covers 7 bases. The J segment lost 5 bases and the V segment lost 6 bases, leaving 9 bases of the junction unmatched. Germline values: CDR1 LNHDA, CDR2 SQIVND (reference sequence). The CDR3 length is 14 residues. CDR3 residues: CASSPGLVMETQYF. CDR3 in DNA: TGTGCCAGTAGCCCTGGACTAGTGATGGAGACCCAGTACTTC.

This clonotype was detected ten times or more. The chain combines TRBV2 with TRBJ2-1, with D tentatively TRBD1 (6 bases). The CDR3 covers 18 residues. CDR1 SNHLY and CDR2 FYNNEI come from the germline V gene. The V end was cut by 10 bases, the J end by 0 bases, with 25 bases between. CDR3 amino acids: CATRGIRWDRISYNEQFF. Written as DNA, the CDR3 is TGTGCCACAAGGGGGATAAGGTGGGACCGAATCTCCTACAATGAGCAGTTCTTC.

This clonotype has ten or more counts. The chain combines TRBV6-2 or TRBV6-3 with TRBJ2-1; D ambiguous. Germline CDR1 is MNHEY and CDR2 is SVGEGT. The length of the CDR3 is 12 residues. Trimming removed 5 bases from V and 4 bases from J, with 6 bases in between. DNA of the CDR3: TGTGCCAGCAGTACCGTATACAATGAGCAGTTCTTC. Amino acids: CASSTVYNEQFF.

The J gene is TRBJ1-2, the V gene TRBV6-5, with 9 bases that match TRBD1. Per germline, CDR1 MNHEY and CDR2 SVGAGI. CDR3 length: 15 residues. After removal of 0 bases from V and 7 bases from J, the junction contained 6 bases not matched to a gene. The CDR3 DNA sequence: TGTGCCAGCAGTTACTCGGGGACAGGGCCCCTTGGCTACACCTTC. Translated: CASSYSGTGPLGYTF.